This T cell receptor (beta chain) was recorded in a study of metastatic and nonmetastatic thyroid tumors. Overall study: Comparative analysis of repertoires was undertaken across blood and tumor or nodule tissue obtained from malignant and benign thyroid patients.

Findings of the study overall: Relative to benign nodules, malignant thyroid tumors were reportedly characterized by significantly elevated TCR beta diversity in blood and tumor.

Via MiXCR, TCRdb re-called the PCR reads. The sample yields about 52,000 clones, over 15% seen once. This clone was seen at least ten times. What it recognizes is unknown. The CDR3 contains 13 residues. Germline V gene data show CDR1 as SGHTA and CDR2 as FQGTGA. V was shortened by 6 bases and J by 2 bases, with 10 bases between the two germline ends. Each patient went into thyroid surgery without having received any treatment. The sample consisted of blood. The gene calls are TRBV7-3 and TRBJ1-1, with D possibly TRBD1 on 5 matching bases. The TCR comes from a female donor with papillary thyroid cancer or a benign thyroid nodule (not recorded which). Some clones in this sample may be carry-over from other donors' samples. The CDR3 sequence: CASREQDNTEAFF. The CDR3 DNA reads as TGTGCCAGCAGGGAACAGGATAACACTGAAGCTTTCTTT.